This passage covers 9 T cell receptor beta chains from one sample sequenced in a study of T cell responses to AZD1222 COVID-19 vaccine. Some clones are missing from TCRdb's copy, which holds only in-frame ones; the method was immunoSEQ multiplex PCR. This table holds more than 80,000 clones, 70% to 90% found once. The material sequenced was peripheral blood, taken 28 days after the second AZD1222 dose. These receptors originate from an adult who received the AZD1222 COVID-19 vaccine.

This chain joins TRBV6-6 and TRBJ2-2; TRBD1 might be the D (6 bases). This CDR3 has 17 residues. Germline-derived CDR1 and CDR2 are MNHNY and SVGAGI (reference sequence). The ends were cut back, 5 bases at V and 1 base at J, with 17 bases in the middle. DNA for the CDR3: TGTGCCAGCAGTCCCCTTCGAGCGACAGGGAACACCGGGGAGCTGTTTTTT. It is translated as CASSPLRATGNTGELFF.

CDR3 in DNA: TGCGCCAGCACCGGGGGAGGGGGGCGAAACAATGAGCAGTTCTTC. Encoded protein: CASTGGGGRNNEQFF. The V and J genes are TRBV5-1 and TRBJ2-1, with D possibly matching TRBD2 (7 bases). Trimming took 6 bases from V and 5 from J, leaving 18 bases between them. This CDR3 has 15 amino acids. The germline V gene encodes CDR1 SGHRS and CDR2 YFSETQ.

This sequence joins TRBV2 and TRBJ1-4; D is undetermined. The V end was cut by 4 bases, the J end by 6 bases, with 9 bases between. The CDR3 runs to 13 residues. Germline V gene data show CDR1 as SNHLY and CDR2 as FYNNEI. The CDR3 loop reads CASSGDLDEKLFF. The CDR3 nucleotides read TGTGCCAGCAGTGGAGACCTGGATGAAAAACTGTTTTTT.

CDR3 nucleotides: TGTGCCAGCAGTTTAGCGGGAAGGAACACCGGGGAGCTGTTTTTT. It is translated as CASSLAGRNTGELFF. The gene calls are TRBV6-5 and TRBJ2-2; 8 bases align to TRBD2. J was trimmed by 1 base and V by 4 bases; bases with no gene match: 2. CDR3 length: 15 residues. From germline, CDR1 is MNHEY and CDR2 SVGAGI.

This clone was seen just once. V is TRBV25-1 and J is TRBJ2-1; D gene uncertain. V lost 4 bases, J lost 2 bases, and 12 bases lay in between. Germline V lookup: CDR1 MGHDK, CDR2 SYGVNS. This CDR3 is built from 15 residues. The CDR3 coding sequence is TGTGCCAGCAGTGGTCTCGCGGAGACCTACAATGAGCAGTTCTTC. As protein: CASSGLAETYNEQFF.

The chain carries TRBV9 and TRBJ1-4; the D is unclear. Trimming removed 0 bases from V and 5 bases from J, with 11 bases in between. Germline assignment: CDR1 SGDLS and CDR2 YYNGEE. The CDR3 contains 15 residues. DNA of the CDR3: TGTGCCAGCAGCGTAGCTTCGGGGAGGAATGAAAAACTGTTTTTT. This gives the protein CASSVASGRNEKLFF.

This clone has a single count. CDR3 DNA: TGTGCCAGCAGCACAGTAATGGGGGGGCATGAGCAGTTCTTC. Translated: CASSTVMGGHEQFF. The chain couples TRBV7-3 to TRBJ2-1; TRBD2 might be the D (7 bases). The CDR3 is 14 amino acids. The V gene lost 5 bases and the J gene lost 8 bases, with 16 bases spanning the gap. Germline V gene lookup returns CDR1 SGHTA and CDR2 FQGTGA. The complete variable domain, with remaining parts taken from reference TRBV7-3 and TRBJ2-1, reads GAGVSQTPSNKVTEKGKYVELRCDPISGHTALYWYRQSLGQGPEFLIYFQGTGAADDSGLPNDRFFAVRPEGSVSTLKIQRTERGDSAVYLCASSTVMGGHEQFFGPGTRLTVL.

The chain has TRBV28 and TRBJ2-6; D may be TRBD2 (7 bases). Germline-derived CDR1 and CDR2 are MDHEN and SYDVKM. Trimming removed 6 bases from V and 3 bases from J, with 12 bases in between. This CDR3 has 15 amino acids. CDR3 nucleotides: TGTGCCAGCAGCCTGCGGGGGCTTGGGGCCAACGTCCTGACTTTC. This codes for CASSLRGLGANVLTF.

The CDR3, as DNA: TGTGCCAGCAGCTTGGGACAGGGGTTTAATTCACCCCTCCACTTT. Translating it yields CASSLGQGFNSPLHF. This sequence joins TRBV7-3 and TRBJ1-6, with 10 nucleotides matching TRBD1. CDR3 length equals 15 residues. Germline loops: CDR1 SGHTA, CDR2 FQGTGA. V shed 3 bases and J 6 bases; nucleotides not matched to a gene: 2.